This TCR beta chain comes out of a study of blood T cell repertoires in COVID-19. Overall study: Both acute and convalescent COVID-19 samples were obtained from the United States, Italy and Spain.

The CDR3 is made up of 14 amino acids. Trimming cost V 2 bases and J 3 bases, with 7 bases left between them. CDR1 SNHLY and CDR2 FYNNEI come from the germline V gene. Libraries were prepared by immunoSEQ multiplex PCR; TCRdb keeps only in-frame clonotypes and omits some of them. The repertoire has 80,000 to 130,000 clones, nearly 90% of them found once; the top ten carry around 6.5%. The source is an older woman with acute or convalescent COVID-19. The gene calls are TRBV2 and TRBJ2-2; D perhaps matches TRBD2 (5 bases). Sequences were obtained from peripheral blood. The CDR3 nucleotides read TGTGCCAGCAGTGAATTGCGGGACACCGGGGAGCTGTTTTTT. Its translation: CASSELRDTGELFF.